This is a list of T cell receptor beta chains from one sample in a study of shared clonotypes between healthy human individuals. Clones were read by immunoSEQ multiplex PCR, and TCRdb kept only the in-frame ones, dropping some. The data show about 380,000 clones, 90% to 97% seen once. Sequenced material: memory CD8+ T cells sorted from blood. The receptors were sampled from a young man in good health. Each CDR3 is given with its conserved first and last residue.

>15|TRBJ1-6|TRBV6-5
CASTDDGFYNSPLHF
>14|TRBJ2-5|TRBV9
CASSPWTSQETQYF
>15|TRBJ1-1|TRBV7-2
CASSFKGPAHTEAFF
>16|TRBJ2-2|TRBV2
CASSGRTSGNTGELFF
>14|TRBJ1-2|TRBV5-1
CASSLEGQGARYTF
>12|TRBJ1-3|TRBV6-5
CATKSSGNTIYF
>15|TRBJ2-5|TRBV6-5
CASSPSGTSQETQYF
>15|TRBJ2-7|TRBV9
CASSADSSRTHEQYF
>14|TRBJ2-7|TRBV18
CASSALAGGVEQYF
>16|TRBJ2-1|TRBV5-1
CASSLVGLAGLNEQFF
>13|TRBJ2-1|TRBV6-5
CASHSFFYNEQFF
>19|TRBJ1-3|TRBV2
CASSGINGRTPSSGNTIYF
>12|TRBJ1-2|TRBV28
CASGGGWDGYTF
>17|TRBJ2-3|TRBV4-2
CASSQVPSGSSGDTQYF
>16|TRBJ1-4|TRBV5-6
CASSLLQGNINEKLFF
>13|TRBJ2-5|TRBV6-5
CASSWGGRETQYF